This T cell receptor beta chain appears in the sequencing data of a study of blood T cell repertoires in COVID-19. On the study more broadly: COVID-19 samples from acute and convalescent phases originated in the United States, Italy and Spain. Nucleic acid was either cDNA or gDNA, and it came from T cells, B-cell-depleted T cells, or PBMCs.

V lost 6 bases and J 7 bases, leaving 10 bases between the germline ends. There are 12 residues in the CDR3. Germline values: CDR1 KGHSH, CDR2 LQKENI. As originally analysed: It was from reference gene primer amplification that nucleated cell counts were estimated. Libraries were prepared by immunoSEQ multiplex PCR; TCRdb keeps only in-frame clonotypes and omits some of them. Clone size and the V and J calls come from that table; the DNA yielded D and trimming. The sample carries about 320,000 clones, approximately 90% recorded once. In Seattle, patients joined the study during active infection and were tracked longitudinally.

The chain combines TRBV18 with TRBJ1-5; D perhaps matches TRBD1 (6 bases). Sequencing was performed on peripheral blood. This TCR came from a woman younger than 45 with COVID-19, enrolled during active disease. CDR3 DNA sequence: TGTGCCAGCTCGCGGGGGGGCCAGCCCCAGCATTTT. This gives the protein CASSRGGQPQHF.